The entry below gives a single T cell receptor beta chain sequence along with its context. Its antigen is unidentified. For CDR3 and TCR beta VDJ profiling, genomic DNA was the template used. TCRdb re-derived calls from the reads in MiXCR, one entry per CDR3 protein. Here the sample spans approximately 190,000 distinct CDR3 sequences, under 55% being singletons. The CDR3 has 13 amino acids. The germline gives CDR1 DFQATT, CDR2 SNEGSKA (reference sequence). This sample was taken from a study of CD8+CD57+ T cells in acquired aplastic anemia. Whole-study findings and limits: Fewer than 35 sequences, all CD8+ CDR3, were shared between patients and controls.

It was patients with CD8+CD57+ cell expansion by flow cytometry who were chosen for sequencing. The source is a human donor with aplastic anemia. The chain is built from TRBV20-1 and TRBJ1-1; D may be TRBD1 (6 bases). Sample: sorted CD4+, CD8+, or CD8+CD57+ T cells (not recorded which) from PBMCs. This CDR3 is CRTGADLNTEAFF. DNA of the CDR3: TGCAGAACGGGGGCGGACCTGAACACTGAAGCTTTCTTT.